Below, 24 T cell receptor beta chains from the same sample are listed, as sequenced in a study of tumor-infiltrating lymphocytes in primary liver carcinoma. The tissue used was unsorted bulk material of roughly 17-34 mg. RNA and DNA were co-extracted from it with the AllPrep DNA/RNA mini kit. Reverse transcription of about 500 ng total RNA with a constant-region primer produced TCR beta cDNA. A slightly modified ARM-PCR protocol with three nested multiplex PCR rounds produced these TCR beta libraries. With TRBV1-TRBV30 forward primers and a C-beta reverse primer, the first two PCR rounds were run for approximately 10 cycles each. MiXCR was run by TCRdb on the multiplex PCR reads, yielding one entry per CDR3 protein. Of about 54,000 distinct CDR3 sequences in the sample, around three quarters were seen once. Sequenced material: liver tumor tissue from sampling region 2. The subset was: tumor region T2, inferior pole. These receptors originate from a man aged 35 to 55 with primary liver carcinoma and hepatitis B virus infection.

In this sample, this clonotype turned up once. Here the CDR3 omits its conserved ending phenylalanine or tryptophan, so a read error is the likely source. This chain uses TRBV11-2 with TRBJ2-5, with D possibly matching TRBD2 (6 bases). CDR1 SGHAT and CDR2 FQNNGV come from the germline V gene. The length of the CDR3 is 16 residues. This CDR3 is CASRSRDSDHQETQYS. In DNA form, the CDR3 reads TGTGCCAGCAGATCCCGGGACTCGGACCACCAAGAGACACAGTACTCC.

This clonotype was counted between two and nine times. Without the conserved terminal phenylalanine or tryptophan, this CDR3 likely stems from a read error. The chain couples TRBV5-1 to TRBJ2-5; 11 bases map to TRBD2. This CDR3 is 15 amino acids long. J lost 4 bases, V lost 5 bases, and 7 bases had no gene match. The germline V gene has CDR1 SGHRS and CDR2 YFSETQ. The CDR3 DNA is TGCGCCAGCAGTTTACTAGCGGGAGAAGGAGAGACCCAGTACTCC. Protein product: CASSLLAGEGETQYS.

This clonotype came up a few times. Relative to the germline gene, one junction end is altered; a read error may explain this. CDR3 bases: TGTGCCAGTAGTTCGGCGGGCCCTGGGAATGGGCAGTTCTTC. This encodes CASSSAGPGNGQFF. V gene TRBV11-2 combines with J gene TRBJ2-1, with a possible D match to TRBD2 (5 bases). Germline V CDR1 and CDR2: SGHAT, FQNNGV. The length of the CDR3 is 14 residues.

A remark on this clonotype: This clone may be a read error of a much larger clone one base away. The V and J genes are TRBV5-1 and TRBJ2-7; 7 nucleotides align to TRBD2. The germline CDR1 and CDR2 sequences are SGHRS and YFSETQ. The CDR3 covers 14 residues. V was clipped by 3 bases and J by 3 bases; unmatched bases: 6. The CDR3: CASSSGGSFYEQYF. DNA of the CDR3: TGCGCCAGCAGCTCGGGAGGAAGCTTCTACGAGCAGTACTTC.

About this clonotype: Lacking the conserved final phenylalanine or tryptophan, this CDR3 likely reflects a read error. The chain combines TRBV6-1 with TRBJ1-5; unclear D gene. This CDR3 contains 15 residues. V was trimmed by 1 base and J by 7 bases, leaving 14 bases between them. The germline V gene encodes CDR1 MNHNS and CDR2 SASEGT. CDR3 protein: CASSEVLGLSQPQHC. CDR3 DNA sequence: TGTGCCAGCAGTGAAGTTTTAGGACTGAGCCAGCCCCAGCATTGT.

Notes on this clonotype: The junction departs from the called germline gene at one end, perhaps through a read error. This rearrangement joins TRBV4-2 to TRBJ1-2; D possibly corresponds to TRBD1 (6 bases). This CDR3 comprises 16 residues. Looked up from germline, CDR1 is LGHNA and CDR2 is YNFKEQ. This CDR3 is CASSQDWGQAGYGCTF. DNA for the CDR3: TGTGCCAGCAGCCAAGATTGGGGGCAGGCTGGCTATGGCTGCACATTC.

This clonotype appeared once. A clone one base away is much larger, so this may be a read error. The CDR3 nucleotides are TGTGTCTGGAGGAAAGGACTAGCGGGAGCACACGAGCAGTTCTTC. Its translation is CVWRKGLAGAHEQFF. This chain connects TRBV30 to TRBJ2-1; the match to TRBD2 covers 13 bases. The CDR3 is 15 amino acids. Germline assignment: CDR1 GTSNPN and CDR2 SVGIG (reference sequence).

As regards this clonotype: At one boundary the junction diverges from the germline segment, which might be a read error. V gene TRBV11-2 combines with J gene TRBJ2-7; either TRBD1 or TRBD2 may fit D (5 bases each). Germline V gene lookup returns CDR1 SGHAT and CDR2 FQNNGV. The CDR3 covers 15 residues. In DNA, the CDR3 is TGTGCCGGCAGCTTAGGCACGGGGCTTACCTACGGGCAGTACTTC. Its translation is CAGSLGTGLTYGQYF.

The CDR3 spells CASSVEVGFEPQHF. The DNA for the CDR3 is TGTGCCAGCAGTGTGGAGGTTGGTTTTGAACCCCAGCATTTT. V is TRBV6-1 and J is TRBJ1-5, with D unclear. Trimming shortened V by 4 bases and J by 10 bases, and 17 bases separated the two germline ends. The germline CDR1 and CDR2 sequences are MNHNS and SASEGT. The CDR3 contains 14 residues.

This clonotype was seen only once. A much larger clone lies one base from this, so it may be a read error. V gene TRBV9 combines with J gene TRBJ2-1, with 10 bases aligning to TRBD1. Germline CDR1 and CDR2: SGDLS and YYNGEE. V shed 4 bases and J 8 bases; nucleotides not matched to a gene: 15. This CDR3 spans 17 amino acids. CDR3 sequence reads: CASSIGGGQGFPDEQFF. DNA for the CDR3: TGTGCCAGCAGCATAGGGGGGGGACAGGGGTTCCCGGATGAGCAGTTCTTC.

As to this clonotype: The germline gene is not matched at one end of the junction; a read error may be the cause. The chain carries TRBV28 and TRBJ2-7, with D possibly matching TRBD2 (6 bases). This CDR3 contains 14 residues. Germline-derived CDR1 and CDR2 are MDHEN and SYDVKM. The CDR3 coding sequence is TGTGCCAGCAGTTTCCAACCCGGGAGCTACGAACAGTGCTTC. This codes for CASSFQPGSYEQCF.

This chain links TRBV7-9 with TRBJ2-3, with a weak D call TRBD2 (6 bases). The germline V and J ends were trimmed by 7 bases and 2 bases, with 16 bases remaining between them. CDR3 length: 15 residues. Germline-derived CDR1 and CDR2 are SEHNR and FQNEAQ (reference sequence). The DNA for the CDR3 is TGTGCCAGCACCTGGAGGGACGGATTCACAGATACGCAGTATTTT. Its protein is CASTWRDGFTDTQYF.

This chain uses TRBV13 with TRBJ2-7; D remains unclear. The V gene lost 1 base and the J gene lost 8 bases, with 21 bases spanning the gap. There are 16 residues in the CDR3. The germline gives CDR1 PRHDT, CDR2 FYEKMQ (reference sequence). The CDR3 coding sequence is TGTGCCAGCAGCTTAGCGCTGGGTCAGAGGCGCTTCCAGCAGTACTTC. Encoded protein: CASSLALGQRRFQQYF. The full variable domain, in which reference TRBV13 and TRBJ2-7 provide the parts outside the CDR3, is AAGVIQSPRHLIKEKRETATLKCYPIPRHDTVYWYQQGPGQDPQFLISFYEKMQSDKGSIPDRFSAQQFSDYHSELNMSSLELGDSALYFCASSLALGQRRFQQYFGPGTRLTVT.

As regards this clonotype: A read error may produce the germline difference seen at one junction end. V and J are TRBV6-2 or TRBV6-3 and TRBJ2-7, with TRBD2 matching over 11 bases. Germline V gene data show CDR1 as MNHEY and CDR2 as SVGEGT. CDR3 length: 14 amino acids. The CDR3 reads CASCPTSGNSEQYF. In nucleotides, the CDR3 is TGTGCCAGCTGTCCGACTAGCGGGAATTCCGAGCAGTATTTC.

To note about this clonotype: An end of the junction differs from the germline gene, which may be a read error. The J gene is TRBJ2-5, the V gene TRBV6-1; no clear D. Germline-derived CDR1 and CDR2 are MNHNS and SASEGT. This CDR3 spans 13 amino acids. Here the CDR3 reads CVSSRHGVETQYF. CDR3 DNA: TGTGTCAGCAGCAGACATGGGGTTGAGACCCAGTACTTC.

In the case of this clonotype: Here the CDR3 omits its conserved ending phenylalanine or tryptophan, so a read error is the likely source. No DNA is shown, since the ends of the CDR3 on it are uncertain; the CDR3 is the one TCRdb lists. V gene TRBV10-3 combines with J gene TRBJ2-7; no DNA check was done on the table's D call, TRBD1. Counting both end residues, the CDR3 totals 19 amino acids. The germline CDR1 and CDR2 sequences are ENHRY and SYGVKD. This CDR3 is CAISEFPLQTGTGNYEQYS.

A note on this clonotype: A much larger clone lies a single base off, so this may be a read error. V and J are TRBV28 and TRBJ1-2; D is perhaps TRBD1 (5 bases). V lost 6 bases, J lost 4 bases, and 18 bases lay in between. There are 15 residues in the CDR3. Germline V lookup: CDR1 MDHEN, CDR2 SYDVKM. CDR3 sequence reads: CASSPGTVGLYGYTF. The CDR3, as DNA: TGTGCCAGCAGCCCCGGGACGGTGGGACTCTATGGCTACACCTTC.

About this clonotype itself: One end of the junction does not line up with germline, which may come from a read error. The gene calls are TRBV6-6 and TRBJ1-5, with unresolved D. CDR1 is MNHNY and CDR2 is SVGAGI in the germline V gene (reference sequence). There are 16 residues in the CDR3. CDR3 residues: CASSYQVEYSNQPELF. The CDR3 DNA follows: TGTGCCAGCAGTTACCAAGTAGAGTATAGCAATCAGCCCGAGCTTTTT.

Concerning this clonotype: An end of the junction does not agree with germline; a read error may underlie this. V gene TRBV10-3 combines with J gene TRBJ2-7, with 11 bases identical to TRBD2. Per the germline V gene, CDR1 is ENHRY and CDR2 is SYGVKD. This CDR3 is 18 amino acids long. CDR3 bases: TGTGCCATCGGCCCGGGACTAGCGGCGTCCCCCTTCTCCTACGAGCACTACTTC. Translation gives CAIGPGLAASPFSYEHYF.

On this clonotype: A junction end diverges from the germline sequence, so it may reflect a read error. The gene calls are TRBV24-1 and TRBJ2-1; 12 nucleotides agree with TRBD2. Germline V gene data show CDR1 as KGHDR and CDR2 as SFDVKD. CDR3 length: 14 residues. This CDR3 is CAASDASGRVEQFF. As DNA, the CDR3 is TGTGCCGCCAGTGATGCTAGCGGGAGGGTTGAGCAGTTCTTC.

Of note for this clonotype: The conserved closing phenylalanine or tryptophan is absent in this CDR3, likely reflecting a read error. Because the CDR3's place on the DNA is in doubt, the DNA is left out and the CDR3 is given as listed by TCRdb. The chain couples TRBV11-1 to TRBJ2-1; the DNA was not used to check the table's D call, TRBD2. The CDR3 spans 17 residues, counting both ends. CDR1 is SGHAT, CDR2 FQDESV, per germline (reference sequence). The chain's CDR3 is CASSLGLAGEVENEQLL.

This rearrangement joins TRBV28 to TRBJ2-4; TRBD2 matches at 9 bases. Trimming cost V 4 bases and J 4 bases; bases outside gene matches: 8. This CDR3 has 16 residues. CDR1 and CDR2 from the germline V gene are MDHEN and SYDVKM. The CDR3 loop reads CASSSPGTSCKNIQYF. The DNA of the CDR3 is TGTGCCAGCAGTTCCCCCGGGACTAGCTGTAAAAACATTCAGTACTTC.

Concerning this clonotype: As the CDR3 is not closed by the conserved phenylalanine or tryptophan, this likely results from a read error. This chain links TRBV12-3 or TRBV12-4 with TRBJ1-2, with 9 bases identical to TRBD1. V shed 10 bases and J 6 bases; nucleotides not matched to a gene: 9. The length of the CDR3 is 13 residues. Here the CDR3 reads CAINSGTGNGYTI. In nucleotides, the CDR3 is TGTGCCATCAACTCCGGGACAGGGAATGGCTACACCATC.

For this clonotype: At one end, the junction sequence differs from germline, possibly due to a read error. V and J are TRBV6-8 and TRBJ2-7; 8 bases fit TRBD1. CDR3 length equals 15 residues. Looked up from germline, CDR1 is MNHGY and CDR2 is SAAAGT. For the CDR3, the DNA is TGTGCCAGTAGTTGGGGACAGGTCACTACGAGAGAGCAATACTTC. The encoded protein is CASSWGQVTTREQYF.